The rows below give T cell receptor beta chains drawn from one sample of a study of shared clonotypes between healthy human individuals. Some clones are missing from TCRdb's copy, which holds only in-frame ones; the method was immunoSEQ multiplex PCR. The profile shows roughly 500,000 clones, about four fifths of them singletons. Sequenced input: PBMCs. Receptor source: a woman in her forties in good health. Some clones in this sample may be carry-over from other donors' samples. Each CDR3 is given with its conserved first and last residue. Fields, in order: clone size, V gene, J gene, D gene, CDR3 protein. D genes are given only for firm matches. The size of a clone is reported for some rows only, either as once, few or many, or as a class for expanded clones.

>-|TRBV30|TRBJ1-2|TRBD1
CAWSATGGVGYTF
>once|TRBV15|TRBJ2-5|-
CATSRDGGGETQYF
>-|TRBV27|TRBJ1-3|-
CASRGGYSSGNTIYF
>-|TRBV7-2|TRBJ2-3|-
CASSAHALASSTDTQYF
>-|TRBV5-1|TRBJ1-5|-
CASSPLGQNQPQHF
>few|TRBV11-3|TRBJ2-1|-
CASSLAGTTYNEQFF
>-|TRBV5-4|TRBJ2-5|TRBD2
CASSPRGGETQYF
>once|TRBV5-4|TRBJ2-1|TRBD1
CASSLDRGVHNEQFF
>-|TRBV18|TRBJ2-3|TRBD2
CASSPTSGDTDTQYF
>-|TRBV7-2|TRBJ2-7|-
CASSLLQAYEQYF
>once|TRBV5-1|TRBJ2-3|TRBD2
CASRSSGIADTQYF
>-|TRBV10-3|TRBJ1-2|-
CAISPGGSGYNYGYTF
>-|TRBV25-1|TRBJ1-6|-
CASSELGEGLGSPLHF
>-|TRBV5-5|TRBJ1-2|TRBD1
CASNRGREEVGYTF
>-|TRBV7-6|TRBJ2-5|-
CASSLQGWETQYF
>-|TRBV28|TRBJ1-2|TRBD1
CASAFRDRITNYGYTF
>-|TRBV5-1|TRBJ1-1|-
CASSLVGQNTEAFF
>once|TRBV11-3|TRBJ2-5|-
CASSLGTVAQETQYF
>-|TRBV19|TRBJ2-2|TRBD2
CASSIFGLAVNTGELFF
>-|TRBV2|TRBJ2-7|-
CASIYGRSSYEQYF
>-|TRBV4-3|TRBJ1-5|TRBD1
CASSQGTGGSSQPQHF
>-|TRBV18|TRBJ2-1|TRBD2
CASSPQREIGEQFF
>-|TRBV5-1|TRBJ2-2|-
CASSLGLNTGELFF
>few|TRBV2|TRBJ2-7|-
CASSARVDEQYF
>-|TRBV30|TRBJ2-3|-
CAWSPGGDTQYF
>-|TRBV2|TRBJ2-7|TRBD1
CARTGVADEQYF
>few|TRBV28|TRBJ1-1|-
CASSFFGRAGGTEAFF
>-|TRBV15|TRBJ2-7|-
CATSRDEVVGTPPGTSSYEQYF
>-|TRBV19|TRBJ2-7|-
CASSIGTGLSYEQYF
>once|TRBV15|TRBJ2-2|-
CATSRVGLLGTGELFF
>-|TRBV19|TRBJ1-2|-
CASSEQGANYGYTF
>-|TRBV6-1|TRBJ2-7|-
CASSEPPASDYEQYF
>-|TRBV7-2|TRBJ1-3|-
CASTRGVSGNTIYF
>-|TRBV9|TRBJ2-1|-
CASSPLGGTGNEQFF
>-|TRBV19|TRBJ2-1|TRBD2
CASSIALSGRGFNEQFF